This TCR beta chain originates from a study of blood T cell repertoires in COVID-19. CDR3 length equals 13 residues. Per germline, CDR1 SEHNR and CDR2 FQNEAQ (reference sequence). Deletions cut 5 bases from V and 0 bases from J, with 4 bases between. Measured with immunoSEQ multiplex PCR; TCRdb has only the in-frame clones, and not every one. The sample holds around 100,000 clones; about nine tenths are singletons and the top ten take 5% to 6.5%. The sequenced sample was peripheral blood. J is TRBJ1-4 and V is TRBV7-9; D unresolved. The receptor comes from a woman aged 45 to 65 with COVID-19, enrolled during active disease. The CDR3 reads CASSISTNEKLFF. CDR3 nucleotides: TGTGCCAGCAGCATATCAACTAATGAAAAACTGTTTTTT.